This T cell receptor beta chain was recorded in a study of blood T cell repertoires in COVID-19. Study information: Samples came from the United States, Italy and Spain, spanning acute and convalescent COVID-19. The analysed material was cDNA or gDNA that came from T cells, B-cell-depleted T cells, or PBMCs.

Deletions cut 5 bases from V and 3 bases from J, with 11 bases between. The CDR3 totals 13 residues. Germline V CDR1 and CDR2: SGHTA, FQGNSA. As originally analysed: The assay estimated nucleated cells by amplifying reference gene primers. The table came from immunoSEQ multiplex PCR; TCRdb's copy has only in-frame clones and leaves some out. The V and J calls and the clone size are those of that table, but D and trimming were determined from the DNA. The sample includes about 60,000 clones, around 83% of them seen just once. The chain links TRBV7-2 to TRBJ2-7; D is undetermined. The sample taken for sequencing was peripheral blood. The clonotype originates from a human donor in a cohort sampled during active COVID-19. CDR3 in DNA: TGTGCCAGCAGCCCGAACCCTAACTACGAGCAGTACTTC. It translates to CASSPNPNYEQYF.